The 8 T cell receptor beta chains reported below all come from one sample, sequenced in a study of blood T cell repertoires in COVID-19. Assay used: immunoSEQ multiplex PCR; TCRdb lists only in-frame clones, some missing. The table has 55,000 to 65,000 clones, 70% to 85% seen once. The source material was peripheral blood. All receptors come from a man in his 60s with acute or convalescent COVID-19.

V usage is TRBV2 and J usage is TRBJ1-3; TRBD1 matches 8 bases. V shed 6 bases, J shed 9 bases, and the junction held 4 bases outside the gene matches. This CDR3 has 12 residues. The V gene's germline CDR1 is SNHLY and CDR2 FYNNEI. This CDR3 reads CASRPDRGTIYF. As DNA, the CDR3 is TGTGCCAGCAGACCCGACAGGGGCACCATATATTTT.

The chain has TRBV2 and TRBJ1-4; D is unresolved. Trimming removed 6 bases at V and 7 bases at J, with 12 bases between. The CDR3 is made up of 13 amino acids. Germline CDR1 SNHLY, CDR2 FYNNEI. The DNA of the CDR3 is TGTGCCAGCAGGATTGGGTCGGGTGAAAAACTGTTTTTT. Its protein product is CASRIGSGEKLFF. Drawing the rest from reference TRBV2 and TRBJ1-4, the complete variable domain is EPEVTQTPSHQVTQMGQEVILRCVPISNHLYFYWYRQILGQKVEFLVSFYNNEISEKSEIFDDQFSVERPDGSNFTLKIRSTKLEDSAMYFCASRIGSGEKLFFGSGTQLSVL.

The chain uses TRBV18 and TRBJ1-6, with 10 nucleotides matching TRBD1. The CDR3 totals 20 residues. The germline V gene encodes CDR1 KGHSH and CDR2 LQKENI. V gave up 5 bases and J gave up 3 bases; unmatched junction bases: 16. CDR3 sequence (DNA): TGTGCCAGCTCATCGGGACCGGGACAGGGGCCCTCCGACTATAATTCACCCCTCCACTTT. Translated, it gives CASSSGPGQGPSDYNSPLHF.

This chain joins TRBV2 and TRBJ2-1, with D possibly matching TRBD2 (6 bases). CDR1 and CDR2 (germline): SNHLY, FYNNEI. Trimming removed 3 bases from V and 0 bases from J, with 15 bases in between. The CDR3 consists of 17 residues. The CDR3 protein is CASSERRSGSSYNEQFF. The CDR3 DNA sequence: TGTGCCAGCAGTGAGAGACGTAGCGGAAGCTCCTACAATGAGCAGTTCTTC. Using reference TRBV2 and TRBJ2-1 for the parts outside the CDR3, the full variable domain is EPEVTQTPSHQVTQMGQEVILRCVPISNHLYFYWYRQILGQKVEFLVSFYNNEISEKSEIFDDQFSVERPDGSNFTLKIRSTKLEDSAMYFCASSERRSGSSYNEQFFGPGTRLTVL.

The rearrangement links TRBV6-1 to TRBJ2-1, with D uncertain. Germline loops: CDR1 MNHNS, CDR2 SASEGT. The V end lost 2 bases, the J end lost 10 bases, and 9 bases lay between the germline ends. This CDR3 contains 12 residues. The CDR3 here is CASSEPRLEQFF. In nucleotides, the CDR3 is TGTGCCAGCAGTGAACCCCGTCTAGAGCAGTTCTTC.

This clone turned up a few times. The chain joins TRBV5-1 to TRBJ1-3; 7 bases align to TRBD1. After removal of 0 bases from V and 5 bases from J, the junction contained 8 bases not matched to a gene. The CDR3 runs 16 residues. Per germline, CDR1 SGHRS and CDR2 YFSETQ. This CDR3 is CASSLEPMGQRNTIYF. The CDR3 bases are TGCGCCAGCAGCTTGGAGCCGATGGGACAGAGAAACACCATATATTTT.

The rearrangement links TRBV6-5 to TRBJ2-1; no clear D gene. Trimming removed 5 bases from V and 8 bases from J, with 19 bases in between. The CDR3 covers 15 residues. CDR1 is MNHEY and CDR2 is SVGAGI in the germline V gene. CDR3 sequence: CASSPRDAAPDEQFF. For the CDR3, the DNA is TGTGCCAGCAGTCCCCGAGATGCGGCCCCCGATGAGCAGTTCTTC.

V usage is TRBV7-3 and J usage is TRBJ2-3, with TRBD2 matching 11 bases. There are 17 residues in the CDR3. Trimming at V came to 0 bases and at J to 5 bases, leaving 7 bases not matched to a gene. Germline CDR1 reads SGHTA; CDR2 reads FQGTGA. CDR3 amino acids: CASSLTGLAGGEDTQYF. CDR3 DNA: TGTGCCAGCAGCTTAACCGGCCTAGCGGGGGGCGAAGATACGCAGTATTTT.